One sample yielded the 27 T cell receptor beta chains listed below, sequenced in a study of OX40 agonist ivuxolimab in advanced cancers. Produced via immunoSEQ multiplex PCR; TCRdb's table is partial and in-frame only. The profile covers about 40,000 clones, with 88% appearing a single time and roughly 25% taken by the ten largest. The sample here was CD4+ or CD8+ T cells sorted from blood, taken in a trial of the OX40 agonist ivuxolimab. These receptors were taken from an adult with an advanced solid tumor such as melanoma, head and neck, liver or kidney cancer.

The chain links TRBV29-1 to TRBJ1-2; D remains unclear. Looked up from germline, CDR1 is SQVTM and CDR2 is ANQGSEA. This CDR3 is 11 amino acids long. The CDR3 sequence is CSDDNIYGYTF. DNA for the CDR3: TGCAGTGACGACAATATCTATGGCTACACCTTC.

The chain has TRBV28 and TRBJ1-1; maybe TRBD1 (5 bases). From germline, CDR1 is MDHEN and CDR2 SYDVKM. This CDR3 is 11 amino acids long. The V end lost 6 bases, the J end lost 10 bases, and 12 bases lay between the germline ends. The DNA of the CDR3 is TGTGCCAGCAGGGGGGGACTTCGAGCTTTCTTT. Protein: CASRGGLRAFF. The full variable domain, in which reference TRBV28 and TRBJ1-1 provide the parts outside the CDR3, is DVKVTQSSRYLVKRTGEKVFLECVQDMDHENMFWYRQDPGLGLRLIYFSYDVKMKEKGDIPEGYSVSREKKERFSLILESASTNQTSMYLCASRGGLRAFFGQGTRLTVV.

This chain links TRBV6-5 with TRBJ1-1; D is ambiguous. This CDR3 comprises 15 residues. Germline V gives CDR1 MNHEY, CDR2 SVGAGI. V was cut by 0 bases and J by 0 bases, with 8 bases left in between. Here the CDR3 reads CASSYSAGLNTEAFF. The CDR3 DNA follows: TGTGCCAGCAGTTACTCTGCAGGACTGAACACTGAAGCTTTCTTT.

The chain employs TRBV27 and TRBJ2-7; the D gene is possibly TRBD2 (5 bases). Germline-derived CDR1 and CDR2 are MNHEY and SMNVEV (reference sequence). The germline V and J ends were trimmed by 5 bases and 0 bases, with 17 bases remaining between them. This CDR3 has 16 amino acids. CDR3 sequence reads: CASSPYGGASSYEQYF. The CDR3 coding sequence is TGTGCCAGCAGTCCATACGGAGGAGCGAGCTCCTACGAGCAGTACTTC.

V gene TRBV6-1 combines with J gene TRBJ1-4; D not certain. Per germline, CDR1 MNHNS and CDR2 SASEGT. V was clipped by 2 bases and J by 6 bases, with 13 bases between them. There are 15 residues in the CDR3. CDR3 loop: CASSESVAVYEKLFF. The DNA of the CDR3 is TGTGCCAGCAGTGAAAGTGTGGCCGTTTATGAAAAACTGTTTTTT.

The CDR3 region is CASSEASGGTKGYEQYF. The DNA of the CDR3 is TGTGCCAGCAGTGAAGCGTCGGGGGGGACAAAGGGCTACGAGCAGTACTTC. This chain connects TRBV2 to TRBJ2-7; TRBD2 matches 8 bases. Germline CDR1 and CDR2: SNHLY and FYNNEI. This CDR3 has 17 amino acids. V gave up 0 bases and J gave up 3 bases; unmatched junction bases: 10.

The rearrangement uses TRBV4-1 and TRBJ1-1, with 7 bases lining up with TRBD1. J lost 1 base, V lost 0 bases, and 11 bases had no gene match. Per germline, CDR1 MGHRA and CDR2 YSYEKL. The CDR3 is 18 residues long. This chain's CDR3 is CASSQDPLGAGGNTEAFF. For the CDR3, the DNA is TGCGCCAGCAGCCAAGATCCCCTAGGGGCAGGGGGGAACACTGAAGCTTTCTTT.

In DNA form, the CDR3 reads TGTGCCAGCAGCGGGGGACTTTCCTTCTACAATGAGCAGTTCTTC. Translation gives CASSGGLSFYNEQFF. V is TRBV28 and J is TRBJ2-1, with TRBD2 as a possible D gene (6 bases). The V gene lost 6 bases and the J gene lost 3 bases, with 15 bases spanning the gap. CDR1 MDHEN and CDR2 SYDVKM come from the germline V gene. The CDR3 contains 15 residues.

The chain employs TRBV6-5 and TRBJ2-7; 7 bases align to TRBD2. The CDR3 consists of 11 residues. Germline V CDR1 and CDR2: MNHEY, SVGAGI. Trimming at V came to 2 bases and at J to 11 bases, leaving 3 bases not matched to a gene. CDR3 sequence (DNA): TGTGCCAGCAGTTACGCGGGAGTAGAGTACTTC. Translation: CASSYAGVEYF.

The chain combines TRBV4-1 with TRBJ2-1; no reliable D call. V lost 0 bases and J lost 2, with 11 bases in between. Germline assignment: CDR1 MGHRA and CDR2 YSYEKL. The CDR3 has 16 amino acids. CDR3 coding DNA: TGCGCCAGCAGCCAAGAGTCTAGGACGGCCTACAATGAGCAGTTCTTC. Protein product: CASSQESRTAYNEQFF.

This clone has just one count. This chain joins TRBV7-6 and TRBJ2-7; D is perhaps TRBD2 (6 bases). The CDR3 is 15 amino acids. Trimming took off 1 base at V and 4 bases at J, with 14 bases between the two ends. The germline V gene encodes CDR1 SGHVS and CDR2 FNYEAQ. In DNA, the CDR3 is TGTGCCAGCAGCTTAGAACGGGAGAGGAGATACGAGCAGTACTTC. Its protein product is CASSLERERRYEQYF.

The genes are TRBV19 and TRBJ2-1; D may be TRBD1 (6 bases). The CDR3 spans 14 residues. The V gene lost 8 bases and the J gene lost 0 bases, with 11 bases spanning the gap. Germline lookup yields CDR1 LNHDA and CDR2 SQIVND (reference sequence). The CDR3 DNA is TGTGCCAGTGGGATACAGGGCTCCTACAATGAGCAGTTCTTC. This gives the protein CASGIQGSYNEQFF. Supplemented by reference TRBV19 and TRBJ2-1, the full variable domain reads DGGITQSPKYLFRKEGQNVTLSCEQNLNHDAMYWYRQDPGQGLRLIYYSQIVNDFQKGDIAEGYSVSREKKESFPLTVTSAQKNPTAFYLCASGIQGSYNEQFFGPGTRLTVL.

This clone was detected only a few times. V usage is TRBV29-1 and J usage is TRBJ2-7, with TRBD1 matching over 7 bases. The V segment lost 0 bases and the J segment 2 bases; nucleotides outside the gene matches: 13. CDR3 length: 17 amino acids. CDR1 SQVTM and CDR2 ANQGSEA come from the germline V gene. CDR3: CSVEEVERDSETYEQYF. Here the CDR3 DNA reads TGCAGCGTTGAAGAAGTAGAACGGGACAGTGAGACCTACGAGCAGTACTTC.

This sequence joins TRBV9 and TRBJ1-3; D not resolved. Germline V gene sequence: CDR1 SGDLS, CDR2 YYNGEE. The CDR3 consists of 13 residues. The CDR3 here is CAIGYPSGNTIYF. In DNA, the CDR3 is TGTGCAATCGGCTATCCCTCTGGAAACACCATATATTTT.

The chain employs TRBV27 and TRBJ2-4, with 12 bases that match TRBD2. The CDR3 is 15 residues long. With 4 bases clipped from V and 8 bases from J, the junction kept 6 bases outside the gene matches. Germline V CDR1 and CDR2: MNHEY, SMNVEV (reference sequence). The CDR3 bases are TGTGCCAGCAGTTCCCCGACTAGCGGGAGTTACATTCAGTACTTC. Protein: CASSSPTSGSYIQYF.

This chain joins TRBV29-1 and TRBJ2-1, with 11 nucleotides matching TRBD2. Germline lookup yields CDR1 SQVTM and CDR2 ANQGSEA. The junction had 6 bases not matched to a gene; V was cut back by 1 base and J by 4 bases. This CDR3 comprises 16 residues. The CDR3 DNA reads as TGCAGCGTTGAAGGGGGTTCTAGCGGGAGGTACAATGAGCAGTTCTTC. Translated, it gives CSVEGGSSGRYNEQFF.

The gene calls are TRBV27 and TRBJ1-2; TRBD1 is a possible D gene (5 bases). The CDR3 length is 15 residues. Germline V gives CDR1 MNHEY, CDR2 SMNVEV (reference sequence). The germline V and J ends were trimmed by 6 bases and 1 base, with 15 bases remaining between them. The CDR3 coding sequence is TGTGCCAGCAGCCCAATCCCGGGACGTAACTATGGCTACACCTTC. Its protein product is CASSPIPGRNYGYTF.

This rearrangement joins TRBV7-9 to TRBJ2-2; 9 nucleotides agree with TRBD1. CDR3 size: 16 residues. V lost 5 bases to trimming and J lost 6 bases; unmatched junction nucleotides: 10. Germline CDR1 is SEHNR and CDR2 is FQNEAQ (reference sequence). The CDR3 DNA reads TGTGCCAGCAGCGGAGCCGGGACAGGGAGCCCCGGGGAGCTGTTTTTT. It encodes CASSGAGTGSPGELFF.

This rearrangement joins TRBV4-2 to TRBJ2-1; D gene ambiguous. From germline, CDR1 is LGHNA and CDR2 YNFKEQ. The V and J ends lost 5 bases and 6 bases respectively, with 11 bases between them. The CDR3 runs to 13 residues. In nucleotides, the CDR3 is TGTGCCAGCAGCAGAGCACCCCCCAATGAGCAGTTCTTC. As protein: CASSRAPPNEQFF.

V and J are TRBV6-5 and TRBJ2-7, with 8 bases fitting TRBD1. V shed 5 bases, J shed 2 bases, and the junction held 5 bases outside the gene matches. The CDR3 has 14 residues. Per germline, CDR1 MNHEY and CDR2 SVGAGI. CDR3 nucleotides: TGTGCCAGCAGTCTAGGGACAGGTCCCTACGAGCAGTACTTC. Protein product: CASSLGTGPYEQYF.

CDR3 sequence (DNA): TGTGCCAGCAGCGAGTACAGGGATGCGGTGGTAGACACTGAAGCTTTCTTT. This codes for CASSEYRDAVVDTEAFF. The chain carries TRBV9 and TRBJ1-1, with D perhaps TRBD1 (6 bases). The V gene's germline CDR1 is SGDLS and CDR2 YYNGEE. CDR3 length: 17 amino acids. The ends were cut back, 3 bases at V and 3 bases at J, with 21 bases in the middle.

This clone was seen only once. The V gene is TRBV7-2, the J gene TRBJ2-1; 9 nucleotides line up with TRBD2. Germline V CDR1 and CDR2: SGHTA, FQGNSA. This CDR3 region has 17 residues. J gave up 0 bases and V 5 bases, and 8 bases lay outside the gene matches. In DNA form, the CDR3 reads TGTGCCAGCAGCCTCTCTAGCGGGAAAAGCTCCTACAATGAGCAGTTCTTC. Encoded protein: CASSLSSGKSSYNEQFF.

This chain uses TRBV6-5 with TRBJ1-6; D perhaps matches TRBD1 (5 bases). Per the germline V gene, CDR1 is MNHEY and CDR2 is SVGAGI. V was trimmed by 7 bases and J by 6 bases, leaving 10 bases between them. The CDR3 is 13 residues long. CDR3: CASTAGSNSPLHF. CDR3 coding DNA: TGTGCCAGCACGGCAGGGTCTAATTCACCCCTCCACTTT.

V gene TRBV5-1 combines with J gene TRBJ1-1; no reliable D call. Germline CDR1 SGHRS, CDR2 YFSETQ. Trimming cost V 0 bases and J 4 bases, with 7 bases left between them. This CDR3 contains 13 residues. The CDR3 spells CASSLAGVTEAFF. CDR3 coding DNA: TGCGCCAGCAGCTTGGCCGGGGTCACTGAAGCTTTCTTT.

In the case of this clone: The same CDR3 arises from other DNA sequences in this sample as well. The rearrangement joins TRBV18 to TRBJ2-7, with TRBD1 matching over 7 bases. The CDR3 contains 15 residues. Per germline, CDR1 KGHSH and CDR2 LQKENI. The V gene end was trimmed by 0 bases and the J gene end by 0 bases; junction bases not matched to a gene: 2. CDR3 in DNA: TGTGCCAGCTCACCACCGGGACAGAGCTCCTACGAGCAGTACTTC. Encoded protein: CASSPPGQSSYEQYF.

The CDR3 sequence: CASSSLPGGNQPQHF. Here the CDR3 DNA reads TGTGCCAGCAGTAGCCTCCCTGGTGGAAATCAGCCCCAGCATTTT. This sequence joins TRBV28 and TRBJ1-5; D gene unclear. The V end lost 5 bases, the J end lost 4 bases, and 15 bases lay between the germline ends. This CDR3 contains 15 residues. CDR1 and CDR2 (germline): MDHEN, SYDVKM.

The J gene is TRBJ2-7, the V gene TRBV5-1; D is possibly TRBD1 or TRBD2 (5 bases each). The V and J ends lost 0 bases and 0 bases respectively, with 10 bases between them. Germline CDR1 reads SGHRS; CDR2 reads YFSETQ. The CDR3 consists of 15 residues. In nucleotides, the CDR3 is TGCGCCAGCAGCTTGGCCGTGGGGGTCTCCTACGAGCAGTACTTC. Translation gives CASSLAVGVSYEQYF.